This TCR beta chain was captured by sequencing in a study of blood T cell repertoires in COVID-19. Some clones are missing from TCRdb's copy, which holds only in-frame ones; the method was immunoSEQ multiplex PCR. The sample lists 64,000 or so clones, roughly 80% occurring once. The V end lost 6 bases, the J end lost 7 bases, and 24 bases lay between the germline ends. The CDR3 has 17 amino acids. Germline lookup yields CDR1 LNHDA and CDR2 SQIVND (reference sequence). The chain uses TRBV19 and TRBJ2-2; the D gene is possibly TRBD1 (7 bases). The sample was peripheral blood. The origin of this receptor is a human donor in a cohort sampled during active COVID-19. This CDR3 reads CASSRGTLGLKGGELFF. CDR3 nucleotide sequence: TGTGCCAGTAGCAGGGGGACTCTTGGGCTTAAGGGCGGGGAGCTGTTTTTT.